Listed below are T cell receptor beta chains from one sample, sequenced in a study of shared clonotypes between healthy human individuals. The protocol was immunoSEQ multiplex PCR, while the TCRdb copy is restricted to in-frame clones and leaves out a portion. The data contain nearly 500,000 clones, about three quarters of them singletons. Source material: PBMCs. The receptor source for this set is a middle-aged woman in good health. Some clones in this sample may be carry-over from other donors' samples. Both conserved end residues are part of each CDR3. A D gene is named only where the DNA matches it firmly. Where a row states a size, it is once, few, many or the class of an expanded clone; other rows omit it.

clone size,CDR3 length,J gene,V gene,D gene,CDR3 DNA,CDR3 protein
.,14,TRBJ2-1,TRBV19,.,TGTGCCAGTAGTACGGCCGGGACCGAGAATGAGCAGTTCTTC,CASSTAGTENEQFF
few,15,TRBJ2-3,TRBV18,TRBD1,TGTGCCAGCTCACGGACCCAGGGGGCCACAGATACGCAGTATTTT,CASSRTQGATDTQYF
few,13,TRBJ2-3,TRBV19,TRBD2,TGTGCCAGCCGACTAGCGGGATCAGATACGCAGTATTTT,CASRLAGSDTQYF
.,14,TRBJ2-1,TRBV7-9,TRBD2,TGTGCCAGCAGCTTAGGACTAGCTGGGGATGAGCAGTTCTTC,CASSLGLAGDEQFF
.,13,TRBJ1-4,TRBV30,.,TGTGCCTGGATGGGCCCGGAAAGGGAAAAACTGTTTTTT,CAWMGPEREKLFF
.,15,TRBJ1-2,TRBV29-1,.,TGCAGCGTCCCCGGGAAGGGGGGAGCTAACTATGGCTACACCTTC,CSVPGKGGANYGYTF
.,12,TRBJ2-5,TRBV6-1,TRBD1,TGTGCCACCGCCGGGACAGTGGAGACCCAGTACTTC,CATAGTVETQYF
.,15,TRBJ2-1,TRBV7-3,TRBD2,TGTGCCAGCAGCTTAATGGCTAGCGGTCCCAATGAGCAGTTCTTC,CASSLMASGPNEQFF
.,13,TRBJ2-6,TRBV7-2,.,TGTGCCAGCAGCTTTCTGGGGGCCAACGTCCTGACTTTC,CASSFLGANVLTF
.,12,TRBJ2-1,TRBV18,.,TGTGCCAGCTCACGGGTGGCCAATGAGCAGTTCTTC,CASSRVANEQFF
many,15,TRBJ1-1,TRBV7-9,.,TGTGCCAGCAGCCCTGAGACAGCCCGGCGGACTGAAGCTTTCTTT,CASSPETARRTEAFF
.,16,TRBJ2-1,TRBV4-1,TRBD2,TGCGCCAGCAGCCCTACTAGCGGGAGGGCCGGGAATGAGCAGTTCTTC,CASSPTSGRAGNEQFF
once,14,TRBJ2-2,TRBV19,.,TGTGCCGTCAGGGGCCCCTCGGGGGCCGGGGAGCTGTTTTTT,CAVRGPSGAGELFF
.,14,TRBJ1-2,TRBV28,TRBD1,TGTGCCAGCAGTACCCCCAGACAGGGGGGAGGCTACACCTTC,CASSTPRQGGGYTF
.,13,TRBJ2-7,TRBV4-2,.,TGTGCCAGCAGCCAAGTCCATACCTACGAGCAGTACTTC,CASSQVHTYEQYF
.,16,TRBJ2-3,TRBV6-4,.,TGTGCCAGCAGTCCCGGACTCTCTCCGGGGACAGATACGCAGTATTTT,CASSPGLSPGTDTQYF
.,15,TRBJ2-1,TRBV7-2,.,TGTGCCAGCAGCTTACCGCCGGGCTCCTACAATGAGCAGTTCTTC,CASSLPPGSYNEQFF
few,15,TRBJ2-7,TRBV5-4,.,TGTGCCAGCAGCGTACGTTTTGGACAGACCTACGAGCAGTACTTC,CASSVRFGQTYEQYF
few,18,TRBJ2-7,TRBV28,.,TGTGCCAGCAGTTTAAAAGGGGGGGACAGTCTTTTGGGCTACGAGCAGTACTTC,CASSLKGGDSLLGYEQYF
.,14,TRBJ1-3,TRBV5-1,.,TGCGCCAGCAGCTTGGGGGTCTCTGGAAACACCATATATTTT,CASSLGVSGNTIYF
.,14,TRBJ2-1,TRBV7-9,.,TGTGCCAGCAGCGGCCTACGAGCCGACAATGAGCAGTTCTTC,CASSGLRADNEQFF
.,14,TRBJ2-1,TRBV30,.,TGTGCCTGGATTCGCGGGACCGAGTTGGATGAGCAGTTCTTC,CAWIRGTELDEQFF
.,13,TRBJ2-1,TRBV7-9,.,TGTGCCAGCAGCTTAGCTCTTTTTAATGAGCAGTTCTTC,CASSLALFNEQFF
few,14,TRBJ2-7,TRBV18,.,TGTGCCAGCTCACCACAGGGGGGACCCTACGAGCAGTACTTC,CASSPQGGPYEQYF
.,16,TRBJ2-3,TRBV14,.,TGTGCCAGCAGCCAAGCGCCTAGTACTATGGCGGATACGCAGTATTTT,CASSQAPSTMADTQYF
.,13,TRBJ1-1,TRBV7-3,.,TGTGCCAGCAGCTTATACGGGAACACTGAAGCTTTCTTT,CASSLYGNTEAFF
.,14,TRBJ2-5,TRBV5-1,TRBD2,TGCGCCAGCACCCGGACTAGCCCGGCAGAGACCCAGTACTTC,CASTRTSPAETQYF
once,12,TRBJ1-2,TRBV6-5,.,TGTGCCAGCAGTCCTAACAGGGATGGCTACACCTTC,CASSPNRDGYTF
.,12,TRBJ2-3,TRBV12-5,.,TGTGCTAGTAGGTTGGGCACAGATACGCAGTATTTT,CASRLGTDTQYF
.,15,TRBJ1-1,TRBV7-9,.,TGCGCCAGCACCCCGGGTGGGGTGGGGAACACTGAAGCTTTCTTT,CASTPGGVGNTEAFF
.,14,TRBJ1-2,TRBV28,.,TGTGCCAGCAGTTTGGCGGGGGGCGTCTATGGCTACACCTTC,CASSLAGGVYGYTF
once,16,TRBJ1-3,TRBV7-2,.,TGTGCCAGCAGCCCAATCGGGACTTTCTCTGGAAACACCATATATTTT,CASSPIGTFSGNTIYF
.,13,TRBJ2-7,TRBV27,TRBD2,TGTGCCAGCATCAGACTAGCCCCCTACGAGCAGTACTTC,CASIRLAPYEQYF
.,13,TRBJ2-5,TRBV5-1,.,TGCGCCAGCAGCCCGAACCAGAGGGAGACCCAGTACTTC,CASSPNQRETQYF
few,14,TRBJ1-5,TRBV7-2,TRBD1,TGTGCCAGCAGCACCGGGACAGGGTACCAGCCCCAGCATTTT,CASSTGTGYQPQHF
few,13,TRBJ2-7,TRBV7-3,TRBD2,TGTGCCAGCAGCCCCCAGGGAGGGGACGAGCAGTACTTC,CASSPQGGDEQYF
.,13,TRBJ2-7,TRBV18,TRBD1,TGTGCCAGCTCACCCTCAGGGGGCGACGAGCAGTACTTC,CASSPSGGDEQYF
.,14,TRBJ1-1,TRBV28,TRBD1,TGTGCCAGCAGTCCCGTGGACAGGTCCGCTGAAGCTTTCTTT,CASSPVDRSAEAFF
.,11,TRBJ2-1,TRBV2,.,TGTGCCAGCAGAAATTACAATGAGCAGTTCTTC,CASRNYNEQFF